A selection of T cell receptor beta chains follows, all from one sample in a study of CD8 T cells in ankylosing spondylitis. TCRdb re-called the 5' RACE reads with MiXCR, one entry per CDR3 protein. The data contain around 220,000 distinct CDR3 sequences, about 10% of them singletons. Sample: blood, either unsorted or a sorted T cell fraction (not recorded which). These receptors were collected from a male donor with ankylosing spondylitis or in good health (not recorded which). Both conserved end residues are part of each CDR3. The order of the fields is V gene, J gene, D gene, clone size, CDR3 protein, CDR3 DNA. A D gene is named only where the DNA matches it firmly. The size field is filled for only some rows; it gives once, few, many or a size class.

v_call: TRBV7-2
j_call: TRBJ2-1
d_call: .
clone_size: many
cdr3_aa: CASSFVSVGEQFF
cdr3_nt: TGTGCCAGCAGCTTCGTCTCGGTTGGTGAGCAGTTCTTC

v_call: TRBV20-1
j_call: TRBJ2-2
d_call: TRBD2
clone_size: many
cdr3_aa: CSARDRAAGGRTGELFF
cdr3_nt: TGCAGTGCTAGAGATCGGGCAGCGGGGGGGCGCACCGGGGAGCTGTTTTTT

v_call: TRBV5-1
j_call: TRBJ2-7
d_call: .
clone_size: many
cdr3_aa: CASSLGYEQYF
cdr3_nt: TGTGCCAGCAGCTTAGGGTACGAGCAGTACTTC

v_call: TRBV27
j_call: TRBJ2-3
d_call: .
clone_size: few
cdr3_aa: CASSPSRAQLTHTQYF
cdr3_nt: TGTGCCAGCAGCCCTAGCCGGGCCCAACTTACTCATACGCAGTATTTT

v_call: TRBV2
j_call: TRBJ2-7
d_call: .
clone_size: many
cdr3_aa: CASLPDRSYEQYF
cdr3_nt: TGTGCCAGCTTGCCCGACCGTTCCTACGAGCAGTACTTC

v_call: TRBV20-1
j_call: TRBJ2-3
d_call: TRBD1
clone_size: many
cdr3_aa: CSAPGTGVFDTQYF
cdr3_nt: TGCAGTGCCCCCGGGACAGGGGTTTTTGATACGCAGTATTTT

v_call: TRBV3-1
j_call: TRBJ1-1
d_call: .
clone_size: few
cdr3_aa: CASSRGLDAFF
cdr3_nt: TGTGCCAGCAGCAGGGGCCTTGACGCTTTCTTT

v_call: TRBV6-6
j_call: TRBJ1-2
d_call: .
clone_size: many
cdr3_aa: CASSYTPNGYTF
cdr3_nt: TGTGCCAGCAGTTACACGCCCAACGGCTACACCTTC

v_call: TRBV20-1
j_call: TRBJ2-5
d_call: .
clone_size: .
cdr3_aa: CSARDWARVTQYF
cdr3_nt: TGCAGTGCTAGAGATTGGGCCCGGGTGACCCAGTACTTC

v_call: TRBV15
j_call: TRBJ2-3
d_call: .
clone_size: .
cdr3_aa: CATSREYGTDTQYF
cdr3_nt: TGTGCCACCAGCAGAGAGTATGGAACAGATACGCAGTATTTT

v_call: TRBV6-1
j_call: TRBJ2-3
d_call: TRBD2
clone_size: .
cdr3_aa: CASSLGAGSSTDTQYF
cdr3_nt: TGTGCCAGCAGTCTCGGAGCGGGGTCTAGCACAGATACGCAGTATTTT

v_call: TRBV24-1
j_call: TRBJ2-3
d_call: TRBD1
clone_size: many
cdr3_aa: CATSGQGGTDTQYF
cdr3_nt: TGTGCCACCAGTGGACAGGGGGGCACAGATACGCAGTATTTT

v_call: TRBV13
j_call: TRBJ2-1
d_call: .
clone_size: few
cdr3_aa: CASSLGLGKNNEQFF
cdr3_nt: TGTGCCAGCAGCTTAGGCCTGGGCAAAAACAATGAGCAGTTCTTC

v_call: TRBV7-9
j_call: TRBJ2-1
d_call: .
clone_size: many
cdr3_aa: CASSLDQSSYNEQFF
cdr3_nt: TGTGCCAGCAGCTTAGATCAGAGCTCCTACAATGAGCAGTTCTTC

v_call: TRBV5-1
j_call: TRBJ2-7
d_call: .
clone_size: many
cdr3_aa: CATKYQVDTYEQYF
cdr3_nt: TGCGCCACAAAATATCAGGTGGATACCTACGAGCAGTACTTC

v_call: TRBV28
j_call: TRBJ1-2
d_call: .
clone_size: .
cdr3_aa: CASSGGVGWDTF
cdr3_nt: TGTGCCAGCAGTGGGGGAGTTGGGTGGGACACCTTC

v_call: TRBV5-1
j_call: TRBJ2-3
d_call: TRBD1
clone_size: .
cdr3_aa: CASSTGTGRADTQYF
cdr3_nt: TGCGCCAGCAGCACCGGGACAGGGAGGGCAGATACGCAGTATTTT

v_call: TRBV9
j_call: TRBJ2-7
d_call: .
clone_size: many
cdr3_aa: CASSDQANSYEQYF
cdr3_nt: TGTGCCAGCAGCGACCAGGCAAACTCCTACGAGCAGTACTTC

v_call: TRBV12-3/TRBV12-4
j_call: TRBJ1-2
d_call: .
clone_size: many
cdr3_aa: CASSFSFGNYGYTF
cdr3_nt: TGTGCCAGCAGTTTTTCGTTCGGAAACTATGGCTACACCTTC

v_call: TRBV6-1
j_call: TRBJ2-1
d_call: TRBD2
clone_size: few
cdr3_aa: CASSQRLAGYNEQFF
cdr3_nt: TGTGCCAGCAGCCAAAGACTAGCGGGATACAATGAGCAGTTCTTC

v_call: TRBV12-3/TRBV12-4
j_call: TRBJ2-1
d_call: TRBD2
clone_size: many
cdr3_aa: CASIKRGGMNEQFF
cdr3_nt: TGTGCCAGCATTAAGCGGGGGGGCATGAATGAGCAGTTCTTC

v_call: TRBV7-2
j_call: TRBJ2-1
d_call: .
clone_size: few
cdr3_aa: CASSPGTPYNEQFF
cdr3_nt: TGTGCCAGCAGCCCGGGGACTCCTTACAATGAGCAGTTCTTC

v_call: TRBV28
j_call: TRBJ1-2
d_call: .
clone_size: .
cdr3_aa: CASKTQGGYTF
cdr3_nt: TGTGCCAGCAAAACCCAGGGGGGCTACACCTTC

v_call: TRBV24-1
j_call: TRBJ2-3
d_call: .
clone_size: many
cdr3_aa: CATSEAAGSDTQYF
cdr3_nt: TGTGCCACCAGTGAAGCCGCGGGGTCAGATACGCAGTATTTT

v_call: TRBV5-1
j_call: TRBJ2-1
d_call: .
clone_size: many
cdr3_aa: CAPPRTNGEQFF
cdr3_nt: TGCGCCCCACCCCGAACAAACGGTGAGCAGTTCTTC

v_call: TRBV20-1
j_call: TRBJ2-5
d_call: .
clone_size: many
cdr3_aa: CSARVGRGVPKEETQYF
cdr3_nt: TGCAGTGCTAGAGTGGGCAGGGGGGTTCCCAAGGAAGAGACCCAGTACTTC

v_call: TRBV12-3/TRBV12-4
j_call: TRBJ2-5
d_call: .
clone_size: many
cdr3_aa: CASGGLTQETQYF
cdr3_nt: TGTGCCAGCGGGGGACTGACCCAAGAGACCCAGTACTTC

v_call: TRBV4-2
j_call: TRBJ2-7
d_call: .
clone_size: .
cdr3_aa: CASSHLTTGSRDGYEQYF
cdr3_nt: TGTGCCAGCAGCCATCTGACGACAGGTTCTCGGGACGGCTACGAGCAGTACTTC

v_call: TRBV5-1
j_call: TRBJ2-5
d_call: TRBD1
clone_size: many
cdr3_aa: CASSPTGKETQYF
cdr3_nt: TGCGCCAGCAGCCCGACAGGGAAGGAGACCCAGTACTTC

v_call: TRBV5-1
j_call: TRBJ2-3
d_call: TRBD2
clone_size: few
cdr3_aa: CASSFSSGGNTDTQYF
cdr3_nt: TGCGCCAGCAGCTTTTCTAGCGGGGGGAACACAGATACGCAGTATTTT

v_call: TRBV5-1
j_call: TRBJ2-1
d_call: .
clone_size: many
cdr3_aa: CASSFAGPIYNEQFF
cdr3_nt: TGCGCCAGCAGCTTCGCGGGACCCATCTACAATGAGCAGTTCTTC

v_call: TRBV7-6
j_call: TRBJ1-3
d_call: .
clone_size: few
cdr3_aa: CASSSNGVDSGNTIYF
cdr3_nt: TGTGCCAGCAGCTCGAATGGGGTAGACTCTGGAAACACCATATATTTT

v_call: TRBV7-9
j_call: TRBJ1-5
d_call: .
clone_size: many
cdr3_aa: CASSPTGNQPQHF
cdr3_nt: TGTGCCAGCAGCCCGACAGGAAATCAGCCCCAGCATTTT

v_call: TRBV20-1
j_call: TRBJ1-2
d_call: .
clone_size: many
cdr3_aa: CSASPQGENGYTF
cdr3_nt: TGCAGTGCTAGCCCACAGGGAGAAAATGGCTACACCTTC

v_call: TRBV12-3/TRBV12-4
j_call: TRBJ2-2
d_call: TRBD1
clone_size: many
cdr3_aa: CASSFQTGDTGELFF
cdr3_nt: TGTGCCAGCAGTTTCCAGACAGGGGACACCGGGGAGCTGTTTTTT

v_call: TRBV29-1
j_call: TRBJ1-2
d_call: TRBD1
clone_size: few
cdr3_aa: CSVGAGGYYGYTF
cdr3_nt: TGCAGCGTCGGCGCAGGGGGATACTATGGCTACACCTTC

v_call: TRBV5-6
j_call: TRBJ2-2
d_call: .
clone_size: many
cdr3_aa: CASSLVRQGNTGELFF
cdr3_nt: TGTGCCAGCAGCTTGGTTCGGCAGGGGAACACCGGGGAGCTGTTTTTT

v_call: TRBV12-3/TRBV12-4
j_call: TRBJ2-1
d_call: TRBD1
clone_size: once
cdr3_aa: CASSPPGQFNEQFF
cdr3_nt: TGTGCCAGCAGTCCCCCGGGACAGTTCAATGAGCAGTTCTTC

v_call: TRBV12-3/TRBV12-4
j_call: TRBJ2-3
d_call: TRBD1
clone_size: many
cdr3_aa: CASSPRQGADTQYF
cdr3_nt: TGTGCCAGCAGTCCCAGACAGGGGGCGGATACGCAGTATTTT

v_call: TRBV5-1
j_call: TRBJ2-1
d_call: .
clone_size: many
cdr3_aa: CASSGDFTNEQFF
cdr3_nt: TGCGCCAGCAGCGGGGACTTTACCAATGAGCAGTTCTTC

v_call: TRBV3-1
j_call: TRBJ1-2
d_call: TRBD1
clone_size: many
cdr3_aa: CASSQGYSTGGYGYTF
cdr3_nt: TGTGCCAGCAGCCAAGGATACTCGACAGGGGGCTATGGCTACACCTTC

v_call: TRBV5-1
j_call: TRBJ2-2
d_call: TRBD1
clone_size: many
cdr3_aa: CASSYGTGRTGELFF
cdr3_nt: TGCGCCAGCAGCTATGGGACAGGGAGAACCGGGGAGCTGTTTTTT

v_call: TRBV12-3/TRBV12-4
j_call: TRBJ2-6
d_call: TRBD1
clone_size: few
cdr3_aa: CASSSRDRNSYSGANVLTF
cdr3_nt: TGTGCCAGCAGTTCCCGGGACAGAAACTCCTACTCTGGGGCCAACGTCCTGACTTTC

v_call: TRBV5-8
j_call: TRBJ1-6
d_call: .
clone_size: .
cdr3_aa: CASSFGGYNSPLHF
cdr3_nt: TGTGCCAGCAGCTTTGGGGGATATAATTCACCCCTCCACTTT

v_call: TRBV7-6
j_call: TRBJ2-3
d_call: .
clone_size: .
cdr3_aa: CASSLAVGLPDTQYF
cdr3_nt: TGTGCCAGCAGCTTAGCCGTTGGGTTGCCAGATACGCAGTATTTT

v_call: TRBV12-3/TRBV12-4
j_call: TRBJ1-2
d_call: .
clone_size: many
cdr3_aa: CASSHTGRNYGYTF
cdr3_nt: TGTGCCAGCAGCCACACCGGAAGGAACTATGGCTACACCTTC

v_call: TRBV15
j_call: TRBJ2-3
d_call: .
clone_size: many
cdr3_aa: CATSRGAGVSTDTQYF
cdr3_nt: TGTGCCACCAGCAGAGGGGCGGGCGTTAGCACAGATACGCAGTATTTT

v_call: TRBV15
j_call: TRBJ1-5
d_call: .
clone_size: .
cdr3_aa: CATSRELMFVQQPQHF
cdr3_nt: TGTGCCACCAGCAGAGAACTCATGTTTGTACAACAGCCCCAGCATTTT

v_call: TRBV9
j_call: TRBJ2-3
d_call: .
clone_size: many
cdr3_aa: CASSYEGTQYF
cdr3_nt: TGTGCCAGCAGTTACGAGGGTACGCAGTATTTT

v_call: TRBV29-1
j_call: TRBJ1-2
d_call: .
clone_size: many
cdr3_aa: CSVENGPNYGYTF
cdr3_nt: TGCAGCGTTGAAAATGGACCTAACTATGGCTACACCTTC

v_call: TRBV5-1
j_call: TRBJ1-3
d_call: .
clone_size: many
cdr3_aa: CASSVGRSIAGNTIYF
cdr3_nt: TGCGCCAGCAGCGTCGGCAGATCGATTGCCGGAAACACCATATATTTT

v_call: TRBV7-6
j_call: TRBJ2-1
d_call: TRBD2
clone_size: many
cdr3_aa: CASSRQTSGLEQFF
cdr3_nt: TGTGCCAGCAGCAGACAGACTAGCGGGCTAGAGCAGTTCTTC